These 17 T cell receptor beta chains were sequenced from one sample in a study of CD8 T cells in Susac syndrome (dated 2019 in TCRdb). The library relied on the immunoSEQ multiplex PCR assay. RNA was extracted using the RNeasy kit, and roughly 0.5 to 1 microgram was reverse transcribed with random hexamers. TCRdb reprocessing: public reads trimmed at Q25 with fastp, clones called with MiXCR, in-frame beta chains kept. When rows share a CDR3 protein, they turn into one entry using the most common DNA and genes. In all, the sample holds 180,000 or so distinct CDR3 sequences, and approximately 94% of those were seen once. Over 0.08% of the sample is in the top ten clones. Sequenced input: CD4+ T cells from PBMCs. The origin of the receptors is a human donor in good health.

Only one count was recorded for this clonotype. The chain recombines TRBV20-1 with TRBJ2-1; TRBD2 matches 10 bases. The V gene's germline CDR1 is DFQATT and CDR2 SNEGSKA (reference sequence). V was clipped by 6 bases and J by 4 bases; unmatched bases: 9. The CDR3 runs to 15 residues. Written as DNA, the CDR3 is TGCAGTGCACCGGGACTAGCGTTGGCTTACAATGAGCAGTTCTTC. It yields the protein CSAPGLALAYNEQFF.

V is TRBV20-1 and J is TRBJ2-5; 7 nucleotides match TRBD2. Germline CDR1 and CDR2: DFQATT and SNEGSKA (reference sequence). CDR3 size: 14 residues. With 4 bases clipped from V and 5 bases from J, the junction kept 10 bases outside the gene matches. The CDR3 sequence: CSATVTGLGETQYF. As DNA, the CDR3 is TGCAGTGCTACAGTTACCGGACTAGGCGAGACCCAGTACTTC.

The gene calls are TRBV3-1 and TRBJ1-1; the D is unclear. Trimming cost V 1 base and J 4 bases, with 13 bases left between them. From germline, CDR1 is LGHDT and CDR2 YNNKEL (reference sequence). The length of the CDR3 is 15 residues. CDR3 in DNA: TGTGCCAGCAGCCAAGTTTGGTTCGAGGGCACTGAAGCTTTCTTT. This sequence encodes CASSQVWFEGTEAFF.

The V gene is TRBV4-2, the J gene TRBJ1-2; D unresolved. Trimming stripped 1 base from V and 0 bases from J, with 21 bases between. CDR1 and CDR2 from the germline V gene are LGHNA and YNFKEQ. The CDR3 is 19 residues long. Written as DNA, the CDR3 is TGTGCCAGCAGCCAAGTCTTTCGCAGCCCTCAAGGAGCTAACTATGGCTACACCTTC. This codes for CASSQVFRSPQGANYGYTF.

In DNA, the CDR3 is TGTGCCAGCAATCCTGGGGGTAGCGGGAAGGGGTCCTACGAGCAGTACTTC. Translation gives CASNPGGSGKGSYEQYF. V gene TRBV28 combines with J gene TRBJ2-7; 8 nucleotides align to TRBD2. V gave up 7 bases and J gave up 1 base; unmatched junction bases: 15. This CDR3 has 17 residues. Germline CDR1 and CDR2: MDHEN and SYDVKM. Using reference TRBV28 and TRBJ2-7 for the parts outside the CDR3, the full variable domain is DVKVTQSSRYLVKRTGEKVFLECVQDMDHENMFWYRQDPGLGLRLIYFSYDVKMKEKGDIPEGYSVSREKKERFSLILESASTNQTSMYLCASNPGGSGKGSYEQYFGPGTRLTVT.

The chain couples TRBV30 to TRBJ2-1; no clear D gene. This CDR3 spans 12 amino acids. CDR1 is GTSNPN and CDR2 is SVGIG in the germline V gene (reference sequence). The V and J ends lost 5 bases and 4 bases respectively, with 9 bases between them. The CDR3 protein is CAWRTTYNEQFF. The CDR3 coding sequence is TGTGCCTGGCGCACAACTTACAATGAGCAGTTCTTC.

This sequence joins TRBV3-1 and TRBJ2-4; 8 bases match TRBD2. Germline V gene data show CDR1 as LGHDT and CDR2 as YNNKEL (reference sequence). CDR3 length: 16 residues. Trimming at V came to 0 bases and at J to 4 bases, leaving 5 bases not matched to a gene. The CDR3 coding sequence is TGTGCCAGCAGCCAAGATCTTACTAGCGGAAAAAACATTCAGTACTTC. Its translation is CASSQDLTSGKNIQYF. The entire variable domain, with the rest obtained from reference TRBV3-1 and TRBJ2-4, is as follows: DTAVSQTPKYLVTQMGNDKSIKCEQNLGHDTMYWYKQDSKKFLKIMFSYNNKELIINETVPNRFSPKSPDKAHLNLHINSLELGDSAVYFCASSQDLTSGKNIQYFGAGTRLSVL.

The rearrangement joins TRBV11-1 to TRBJ2-1, with D perhaps given as TRBD1 or TRBD2 (5 bases each). V lost 5 bases to trimming and J lost 9 bases, with 17 bases between them. The CDR3 totals 14 residues. Per germline, CDR1 SGHAT and CDR2 FQDESV (reference sequence). CDR3 in amino acids: CASSQEWSGGEQFF. The CDR3 nucleotides are TGTGCCAGCAGCCAAGAATGGTCTGGGGGTGAGCAGTTCTTC.

The gene calls are TRBV7-8 and TRBJ2-4; TRBD2 matches at 7 bases. Trimming at V came to 1 base and at J to 8 bases, leaving 11 bases not matched to a gene. The CDR3 is 16 amino acids. Looked up from germline, CDR1 is SGHVS and CDR2 is FQNEAQ. The CDR3 DNA is TGTGCCAGCAGCTTAGGCGGTGTGGCCCGGGGGGACATTCAGTACTTC. Amino acid sequence: CASSLGGVARGDIQYF. The full variable domain, its missing parts supplied by reference TRBV7-8 and TRBJ2-4, is GAGVSQSPRYKVAKRGQDVALRCDPISGHVSLFWYQQALGQGPEFLTYFQNEAQLDKSGLPSDRFFAERPEGSVSTLKIQRTQQEDSAVYLCASSLGGVARGDIQYFGAGTRLSVL.

The genes are TRBV20-1 and TRBJ1-1; 7 bases align to TRBD1. With V trimmed by 6 bases and J by 4 bases, 11 bases remained unmatched. This CDR3 comprises 14 residues. Germline lookup yields CDR1 DFQATT and CDR2 SNEGSKA (reference sequence). This CDR3 reads CSAQNRGGSTEAFF. The CDR3 DNA reads as TGCAGTGCCCAAAACAGGGGAGGGAGCACTGAAGCTTTCTTT.

The chain has TRBV5-4 and TRBJ1-1; 8 nucleotides align to TRBD1. The junction had 4 bases not matched to a gene; V was cut back by 3 bases and J by 0 bases. Germline CDR1 is SGHNT and CDR2 is YYREEE (reference sequence). The CDR3 is 15 residues long. The CDR3 sequence is CASSWRDRLNTEAFF. CDR3 nucleotide sequence: TGTGCCAGCAGCTGGAGGGACAGGTTGAACACTGAAGCTTTCTTT.

This chain uses TRBV5-1 with TRBJ1-5; the D gene is possibly TRBD1 (6 bases). The CDR3 has 12 amino acids. With 7 bases removed from V and 5 bases from J, the gap between germline ends came to 10 bases. CDR1 is SGHRS, CDR2 YFSETQ, per germline. The CDR3 sequence is CASSDSYQPQHF. In DNA, the CDR3 is TGCGCCAGCTCGGACAGTTATCAGCCCCAGCATTTT.

The rearrangement joins TRBV20-1 to TRBJ2-1; a possible D gene is TRBD2 (6 bases). V lost 2 bases, J lost 4 bases, and 15 bases lay in between. Germline CDR1 reads DFQATT; CDR2 reads SNEGSKA (reference sequence). The CDR3 runs to 15 residues. The CDR3 loop is CSARPWRGQYNEQFF. CDR3 nucleotide sequence: TGCAGTGCTAGACCGTGGAGGGGCCAATACAATGAGCAGTTCTTC.

The V and J genes are TRBV2 and TRBJ2-5; D is perhaps TRBD1 or TRBD2 (5 bases each). There are 14 residues in the CDR3. Germline lookup yields CDR1 SNHLY and CDR2 FYNNEI. V was shortened by 4 bases and J by 4 bases, with 13 bases between the two germline ends. DNA for the CDR3: TGTGCCAGCAGTGGGGGGAGAACCTCAGAGACCCAGTACTTC. This translates into CASSGGRTSETQYF.

The V gene is TRBV24-1, the J gene TRBJ2-3; D remains unclear. The CDR3 is 13 amino acids. Germline V gives CDR1 KGHDR, CDR2 SFDVKD. V shed 1 base and J shed 5 bases, with 6 bases lying between them. DNA for the CDR3: TGTGCCACCAGTGATTTAGTGGTAGATACGCAGTATTTT. Amino acids: CATSDLVVDTQYF.

The chain employs TRBV7-9 and TRBJ1-5, with a possible D match to TRBD1 (6 bases). The CDR3 is made up of 15 amino acids. Germline V gene sequence: CDR1 SEHNR, CDR2 FQNEAQ (reference sequence). Trimming shortened V by 3 bases and J by 2 bases, and 11 bases separated the two germline ends. The CDR3 DNA sequence: TGTGCCAGCAGCTTGCAGGGGCTGCGCAATCAGCCCCAGCATTTT. As protein: CASSLQGLRNQPQHF.

The chain recombines TRBV2 with TRBJ2-1; 7 bases map to TRBD2. Germline V lookup: CDR1 SNHLY, CDR2 FYNNEI. V lost 7 bases and J lost 2; bases outside the gene matches: 2. The CDR3 has 13 residues. This CDR3 reads CASKREAYNEQFF. In nucleotides, the CDR3 is TGTGCCAGCAAACGGGAGGCCTACAATGAGCAGTTCTTC.